This record covers a single T cell receptor beta chain. The data were taken from a study of blood T cell repertoires in COVID-19. Background on the study: Material from acute and convalescent COVID-19 was sourced from the United States, Italy and Spain.

TCRdb's copy holds only in-frame clones and misses some; the assay was immunoSEQ multiplex PCR. The repertoire holds about 180,000 clones, roughly 88% seen once, with 9.5% to 13% in the top ten. Germline loops: CDR1 SNHLY, CDR2 FYNNEI. The V end was cut by 7 bases, the J end by 6 bases, with 24 bases between. This CDR3 has 16 amino acids. The clonotype originates from a human donor with active or convalescent COVID-19. The donor label of this sample is uncertain. The specimen was peripheral blood. The V and J genes are TRBV2 and TRBJ1-1; no definite D call. The CDR3, as DNA: TGTGCCAGCATGGCGGTCCGCTTGGCGCTGAGAGCTGAAGCTTTCTTT. Translated: CASMAVRLALRAEAFF.